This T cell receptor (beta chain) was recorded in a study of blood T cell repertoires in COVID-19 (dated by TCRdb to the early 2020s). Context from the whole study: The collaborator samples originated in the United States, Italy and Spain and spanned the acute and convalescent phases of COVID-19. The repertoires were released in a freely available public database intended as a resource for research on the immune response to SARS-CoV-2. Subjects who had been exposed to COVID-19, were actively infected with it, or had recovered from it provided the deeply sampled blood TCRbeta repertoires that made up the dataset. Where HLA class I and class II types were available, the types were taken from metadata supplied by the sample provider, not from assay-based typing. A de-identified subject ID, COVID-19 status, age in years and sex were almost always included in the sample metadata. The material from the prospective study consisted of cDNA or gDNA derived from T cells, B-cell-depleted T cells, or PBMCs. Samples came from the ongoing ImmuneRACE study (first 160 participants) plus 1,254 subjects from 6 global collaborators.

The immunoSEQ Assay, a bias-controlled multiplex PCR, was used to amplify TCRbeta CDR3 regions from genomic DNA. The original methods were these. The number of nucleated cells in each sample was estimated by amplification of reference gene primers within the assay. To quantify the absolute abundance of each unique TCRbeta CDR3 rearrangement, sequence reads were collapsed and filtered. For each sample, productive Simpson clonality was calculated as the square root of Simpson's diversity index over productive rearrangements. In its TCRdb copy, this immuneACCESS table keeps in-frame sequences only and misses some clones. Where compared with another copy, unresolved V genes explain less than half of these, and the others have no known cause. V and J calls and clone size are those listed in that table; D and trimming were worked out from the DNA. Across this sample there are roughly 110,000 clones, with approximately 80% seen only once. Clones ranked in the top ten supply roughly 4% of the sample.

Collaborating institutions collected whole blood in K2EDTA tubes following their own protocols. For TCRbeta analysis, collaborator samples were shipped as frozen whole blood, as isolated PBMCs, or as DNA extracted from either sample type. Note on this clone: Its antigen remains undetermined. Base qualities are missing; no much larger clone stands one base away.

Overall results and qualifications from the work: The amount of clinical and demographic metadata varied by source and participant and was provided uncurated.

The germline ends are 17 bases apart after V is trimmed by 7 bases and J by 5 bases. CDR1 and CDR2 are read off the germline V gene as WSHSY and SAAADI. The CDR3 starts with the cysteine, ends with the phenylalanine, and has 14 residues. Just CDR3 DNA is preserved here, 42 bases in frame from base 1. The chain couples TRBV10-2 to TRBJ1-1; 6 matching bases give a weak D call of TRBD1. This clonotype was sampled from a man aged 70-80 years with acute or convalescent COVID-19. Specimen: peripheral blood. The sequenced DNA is TGCGCCAGCAAAACTTCACAGGGAGTTACTGAAGCTTTCTTT. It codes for CASKTSQGVTEAFF.